This T cell receptor (beta chain) was identified in a study of blood T cell repertoires in COVID-19. In the study overall: Samples taken during acute and convalescent COVID-19 were collected in the United States, Italy and Spain. The cDNA or gDNA used as material had been derived from T cells, B-cell-depleted T cells, or PBMCs.

Repertoires were generated with immunoSEQ multiplex PCR, while TCRdb's copy carries only in-frame clones and drops some. The profile shows fewer than 500,000 clones, approximately 90% of them singletons. Turning to this clone: One end of the junction does not line up with germline, which may come from a read error. This same CDR3 is encoded by further DNA sequences in the sample.

Germline V gene lookup returns CDR1 SGDLS and CDR2 YYNGEE. The CDR3 contains 14 residues. The V and J genes are TRBV9 and TRBJ1-2; 8 bases fit TRBD1. The sample consisted of peripheral blood. This sequence was found in a woman in her twenties or thirties with acute or convalescent COVID-19. CDR3 sequence reads: CASSGRGLLDGYTF. CDR3 DNA sequence: TGTGCCAGCAGCGGCAGGGGGCTATTGGATGGCTACACCTTT.